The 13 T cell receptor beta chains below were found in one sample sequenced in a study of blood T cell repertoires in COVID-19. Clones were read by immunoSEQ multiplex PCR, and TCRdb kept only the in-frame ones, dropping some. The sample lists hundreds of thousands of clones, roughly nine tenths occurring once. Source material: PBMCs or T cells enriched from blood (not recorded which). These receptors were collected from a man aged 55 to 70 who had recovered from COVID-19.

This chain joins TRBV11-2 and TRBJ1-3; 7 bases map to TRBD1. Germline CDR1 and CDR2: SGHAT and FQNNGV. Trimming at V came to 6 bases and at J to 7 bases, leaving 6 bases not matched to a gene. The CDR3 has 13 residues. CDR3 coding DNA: TGTGCCAGCAGACCTACAGGGGTCAACACCATATATTTT. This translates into CASRPTGVNTIYF.

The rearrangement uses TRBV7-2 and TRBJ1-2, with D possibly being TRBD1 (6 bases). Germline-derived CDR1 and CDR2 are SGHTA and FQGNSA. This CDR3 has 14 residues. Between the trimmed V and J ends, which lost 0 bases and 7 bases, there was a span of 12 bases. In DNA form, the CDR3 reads TGTGCCAGCAGCTTAGCTAGCCAGGGGCTTGGCTACACCTTC. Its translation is CASSLASQGLGYTF.

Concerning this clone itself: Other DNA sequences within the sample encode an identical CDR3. The CDR3, as DNA: TGTGCCAGCAGTGAAGGGGGCCGCAATCAGCCCCAGCATTTT. This sequence encodes CASSEGGRNQPQHF. The rearrangement joins TRBV2 to TRBJ1-5; D is possibly TRBD1 (5 bases). Between the trimmed V and J ends, which lost 1 base and 2 bases, there was a span of 6 bases. Germline loops: CDR1 SNHLY, CDR2 FYNNEI. The CDR3 has 14 amino acids.

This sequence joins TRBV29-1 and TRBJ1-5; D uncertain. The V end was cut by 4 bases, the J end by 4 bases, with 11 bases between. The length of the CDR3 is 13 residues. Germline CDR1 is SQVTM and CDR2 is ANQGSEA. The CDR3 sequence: CSVAGFANQPQHF. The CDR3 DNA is TGCAGCGTTGCGGGGTTCGCGAATCAGCCCCAGCATTTT.

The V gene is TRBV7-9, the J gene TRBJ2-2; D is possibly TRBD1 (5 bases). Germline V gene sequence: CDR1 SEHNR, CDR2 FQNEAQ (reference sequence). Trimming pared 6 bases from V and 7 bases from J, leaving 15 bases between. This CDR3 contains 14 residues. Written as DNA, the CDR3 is TGTGCCAGCAGGGACATGGGGCTAGGCGGGGAGCTGTTTTTT. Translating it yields CASRDMGLGGELFF.

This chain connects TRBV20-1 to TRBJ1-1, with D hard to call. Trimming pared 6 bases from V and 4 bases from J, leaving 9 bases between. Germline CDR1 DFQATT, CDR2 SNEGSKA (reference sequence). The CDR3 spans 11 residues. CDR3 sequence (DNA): TGCAGTGCAAGTACGGGCACTGAAGCTTTCTTT. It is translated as CSASTGTEAFF.

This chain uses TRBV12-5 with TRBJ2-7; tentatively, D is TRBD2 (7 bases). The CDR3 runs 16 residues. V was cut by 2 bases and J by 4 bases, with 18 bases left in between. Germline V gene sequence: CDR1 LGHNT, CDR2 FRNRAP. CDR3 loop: CASGLTSGGALYEQYF. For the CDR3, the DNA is TGTGCTAGTGGTTTGACTTCGGGGGGCGCTTTATACGAGCAGTACTTC.

The CDR3 nucleotides read TGTGCCAGCAGCTTAGGGACAGGGCACACTGAAGCTTTCTTT. The encoded protein is CASSLGTGHTEAFF. The rearrangement links TRBV7-6 to TRBJ1-1; the match to TRBD1 covers 8 bases. There are 14 residues in the CDR3. V lost 1 base and J lost 3; bases outside the gene matches: 1. CDR1 and CDR2 (germline): SGHVS, FNYEAQ.

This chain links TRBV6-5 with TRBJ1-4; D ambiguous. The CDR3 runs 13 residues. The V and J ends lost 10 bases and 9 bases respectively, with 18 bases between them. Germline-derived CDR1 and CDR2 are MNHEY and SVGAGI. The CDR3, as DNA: TGTGCCACCTCACGCTCTCGGGGTCAAAAACTGTTTTTT. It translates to CATSRSRGQKLFF.

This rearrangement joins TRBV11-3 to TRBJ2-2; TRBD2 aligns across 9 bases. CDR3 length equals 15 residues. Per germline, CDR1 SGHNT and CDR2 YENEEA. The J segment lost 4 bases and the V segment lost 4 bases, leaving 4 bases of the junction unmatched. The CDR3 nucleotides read TGTGCCAGCAGCTCCAGCGGGGGGTTCACCGGGGAGCTGTTTTTT. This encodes CASSSSGGFTGELFF.

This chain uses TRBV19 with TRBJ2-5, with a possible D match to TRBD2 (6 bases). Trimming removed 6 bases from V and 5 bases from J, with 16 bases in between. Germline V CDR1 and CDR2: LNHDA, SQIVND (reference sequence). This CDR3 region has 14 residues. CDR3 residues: CASSPLLATETQYF. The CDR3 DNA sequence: TGTGCCAGTAGCCCACTTCTAGCGACGGAGACCCAGTACTTC.

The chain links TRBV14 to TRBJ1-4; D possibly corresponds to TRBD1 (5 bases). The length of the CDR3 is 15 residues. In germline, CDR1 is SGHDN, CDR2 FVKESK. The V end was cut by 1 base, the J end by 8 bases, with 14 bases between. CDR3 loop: CASSQVGRGREKLFF. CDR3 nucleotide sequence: TGTGCCAGCAGCCAAGTTGGTAGGGGCCGAGAAAAACTGTTTTTT.

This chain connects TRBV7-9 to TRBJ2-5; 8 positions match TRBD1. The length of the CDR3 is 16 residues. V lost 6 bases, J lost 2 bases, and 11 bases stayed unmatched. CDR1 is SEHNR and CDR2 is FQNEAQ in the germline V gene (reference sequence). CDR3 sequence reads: CASRASGQGEQETQYF. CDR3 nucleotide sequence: TGTGCCAGCAGGGCTTCTGGACAGGGCGAGCAAGAGACCCAGTACTTC.